The rows below give T cell receptor beta chains drawn from one sample of a study of blood T cell repertoires in COVID-19. The method was immunoSEQ multiplex PCR; TCRdb's version includes in-frame clones alone and lacks a portion of them. The sample records over 350,000 clones, roughly 90% being singletons. Sequencing input: peripheral blood. The source is a woman between 25 and 40 years old with active or convalescent COVID-19. Each CDR3 is given with its conserved first and last residue. Fields, in order: J gene, D gene, clone size, V gene, CDR3 protein, CDR3 DNA. The D gene is left open where the match is weak. Size values are once, few and many counts, or a class for expanded clones, and some rows have none.

TRBJ1-1	-	-	TRBV2	CASSLDTEAFF	TGTGCCAGCAGCCTAGATACTGAAGCTTTCTTT
TRBJ2-1	TRBD1	once	TRBV4-1	CASSPSDRGWYEQFF	TGCGCCAGCAGCCCAAGCGACAGGGGGTGGTATGAGCAGTTCTTC
TRBJ1-6	-	-	TRBV6-5	CASLDRTNSPLHF	TGTGCCAGTCTGGACAGAACGAATTCACCCCTCCACTTT
TRBJ2-3	-	-	TRBV19	CASSAPSGGRGDTQYF	TGTGCCAGTAGTGCGCCGTCGGGGGGCCGGGGAGATACGCAGTATTTT
TRBJ1-1	TRBD1	-	TRBV7-9	CASSEPGTGGLNTEAFF	TGTGCCAGCAGCGAACCAGGGACAGGGGGCTTGAACACTGAAGCTTTCTTT
TRBJ1-1	-	-	TRBV5-6	CASSLTRNTEAFF	TGTGCCAGCAGCTTAACGCGAAACACTGAAGCTTTCTTT
TRBJ1-5	-	few	TRBV18	CASSPTTSNQPQHF	TGTGCCAGCTCACCAACAACTAGCAATCAGCCCCAGCATTTT
TRBJ1-3	TRBD1	few	TRBV19	CASSTRTGSGNTIYF	TGTGCCAGTAGTACCCGGACAGGGAGCGGAAACACCATATATTTT
TRBJ1-2	-	-	TRBV7-2	CASSLAYRGAGYGYTF	TGTGCCAGCAGCTTAGCGTATCGGGGGGCGGGCTATGGCTACACCTTC
TRBJ2-1	TRBD2	-	TRBV5-1	CASSLLAGDYNEQFF	TGCGCCAGCAGCCTACTAGCGGGGGATTACAATGAGCAGTTCTTC
TRBJ1-1	-	-	TRBV9	CASSAQIGVITEAFF	TGTGCCAGCAGCGCGCAAATCGGGGTTATCACTGAAGCTTTCTTT
TRBJ2-3	-	-	TRBV7-2	CASSFRVGAGPEGTDTQYF	TGTGCCAGCAGCTTCCGGGTTGGCGCCGGTCCTGAAGGCACAGATACGCAGTATTTT
TRBJ1-2	TRBD1	-	TRBV5-1	CASSTETGLIYGYTF	TGCGCCAGCAGCACCGAGACAGGGTTGATCTATGGCTACACCTTC
TRBJ2-6	-	-	TRBV7-6	CASSLDPGSGANVLTF	TGTGCCAGCAGCTTAGATCCGGGCTCTGGGGCCAACGTCCTGACTTTC
TRBJ2-2	-	-	TRBV18	CASSPLFKETLNTGELFF	TGTGCCAGCTCACCACTTTTTAAGGAGACTTTGAACACCGGGGAGCTGTTTTTT
TRBJ2-3	-	-	TRBV2	CANIGAGKDTQYF	TGTGCCAATATTGGGGCGGGGAAAGATACGCAGTATTTT
TRBJ2-3	TRBD2	once	TRBV4-2	CASSPTSGRATDTQYF	TGTGCCAGCAGCCCGACTAGCGGGAGGGCCACAGATACGCAGTATTTT
TRBJ2-2	-	-	TRBV5-4	CASRQGGGTGELFF	TGTGCCAGCAGACAGGGTGGCGGCACCGGGGAGCTGTTTTTT
TRBJ2-1	-	-	TRBV15	CATSSGSRREQFF	TGTGCCACCAGCAGTGGTTCTAGGAGAGAGCAGTTCTTC
TRBJ1-6	TRBD1	-	TRBV2	CASGLGTGGSPLHF	TGTGCCAGCGGCCTAGGGACAGGGGGTTCACCCCTCCACTTT
TRBJ1-2	-	few	TRBV11-2	CASSSMEDGYTF	TGTGCCAGCAGCAGTATGGAGGATGGCTACACCTTC
TRBJ1-3	-	-	TRBV30	CAWSVWGKGLAGNTIYF	TGTGCCTGGAGTGTATGGGGAAAGGGGCTCGCCGGAAACACCATATATTTT
TRBJ2-2	-	-	TRBV10-2	CASREPGGELFF	TGCGCCAGCAGGGAACCGGGCGGGGAGCTGTTTTTT
TRBJ1-4	-	-	TRBV5-1	CASSILPRDTSNNEKLFF	TGCGCCAGCAGCATACTACCCCGGGACACAAGTAATAATGAAAAACTGTTTTTT
TRBJ1-3	-	once	TRBV5-6	CASSLGWQDFNTIYF	TGTGCCAGCAGCTTGGGCTGGCAGGATTTTAACACCATATATTTT
TRBJ1-1	-	-	TRBV3-1/TRBV3-2	CASSRARGGTEAFF	TGTGCCAGCAGCCGAGCCAGGGGCGGCACTGAAGCTTTCTTT
TRBJ2-2	-	-	TRBV25-1	CASSISQGAKEELFF	TGTGCCAGCAGTATATCACAGGGAGCCAAGGAGGAGCTGTTTTTT
TRBJ1-2	TRBD1	-	TRBV7-2	CASTPGQVLGGYTF	TGTGCCAGCACACCGGGACAGGTTTTAGGTGGCTACACCTTC
TRBJ2-5	TRBD1	-	TRBV2	CASISGDRGYQETQYF	TGTGCCAGCATTTCGGGGGACAGGGGATACCAAGAGACCCAGTACTTC
TRBJ1-1	-	few	TRBV7-9	CASSLEGRATEAFF	TGTGCCAGCAGCTTAGAAGGGAGGGCCACTGAAGCTTTCTTT
TRBJ2-1	TRBD2	-	TRBV12-5	CASGLGLAGVYEQFF	TGTGCTAGTGGTTTGGGACTAGCGGGAGTCTATGAGCAGTTCTTC
TRBJ2-7	TRBD1	-	TRBV6-5	CASRGQAYEQYF	TGTGCCAGCAGGGGACAGGCCTACGAGCAGTACTTC
TRBJ2-7	TRBD1	-	TRBV28	CASSSRTGGSYEQYF	TGTGCCAGCAGTTCCCGGACAGGGGGATCCTACGAGCAGTACTTC
TRBJ1-5	-	-	TRBV19	CATQDMRVLVNQPQHF	TGTGCCACCCAGGATATGAGGGTCTTAGTCAATCAGCCCCAGCATTTT
TRBJ2-7	TRBD1	-	TRBV7-9	CASSAHRGRDEQYF	TGTGCCAGCAGCGCGCACAGGGGGCGGGACGAGCAGTACTTC
TRBJ1-2	TRBD1	once	TRBV27	CASSHGQGLGGYTF	TGTGCCAGCAGTCACGGACAGGGCCTGGGAGGCTACACCTTC